These 24 T cell receptor beta chains came from one sample sequenced in a study of immune cell composition in non-small cell lung cancer. Sequencing used immunoSEQ multiplex PCR; TCRdb keeps in-frame clones, though not all of them. The sample consists of some 3,000 clones, roughly four fifths of them appearing once. These data are also associated with another study on CD4 T cells in lung cancer.

Sequencing input: lung tumor tissue. The source is a human donor with non-small cell lung cancer.

The chain has TRBV2 and TRBJ1-2, with no clear D. Germline V CDR1 and CDR2: SNHLY, FYNNEI. Trimming took off 7 bases at V and 7 bases at J, with 19 bases between the two ends. The CDR3 consists of 14 residues. CDR3 nucleotides: TGTGCCAGCATCCCGGGAGTCGGAGATGGTGGCTACACCTTC. Residues: CASIPGVGDGGYTF.

This clone was found once. The V call is TRBV7-3, the J call TRBJ2-3, with 9 bases identical to TRBD1. Looked up from germline, CDR1 is SGHTA and CDR2 is FQGTGA. The CDR3 has 16 amino acids. The trim removed 5 bases at V and 2 bases at J, leaving 8 bases unmatched. CDR3 protein: CASSPTGGLFTDTQYF. The CDR3 coding sequence is TGTGCCAGCAGCCCGACAGGGGGGTTATTCACAGATACGCAGTATTTT.

The V and J genes are TRBV6-6 and TRBJ1-6, with 9 nucleotides matching TRBD1. CDR3 length: 16 amino acids. Trimming at V came to 7 bases and at J to 12 bases, leaving 16 bases not matched to a gene. The germline CDR1 and CDR2 sequences are MNHNY and SVGAGI (reference sequence). The CDR3 protein is CASTELVGQGTGPLHF. For the CDR3, the DNA is TGTGCCAGCACCGAACTCGTAGGACAGGGGACGGGACCCCTCCACTTT.

The chain combines TRBV7-9 with TRBJ2-7; D may be TRBD2 (6 bases). Trimming cost V 1 base and J 7 bases, with 14 bases left between them. Germline values: CDR1 SEHNR, CDR2 FQNEAQ (reference sequence). The CDR3 length is 14 residues. The CDR3 protein is CASSLVGGREEQYF. In DNA form, the CDR3 reads TGTGCCAGCAGCTTAGTCGGGGGTCGGGAGGAGCAGTACTTC.

V and J are TRBV5-4 and TRBJ1-2; 7 bases align to TRBD1. J was trimmed by 4 bases and V by 0 bases; bases with no gene match: 6. Germline CDR1 and CDR2: SGHNT and YYREEE (reference sequence). There are 15 residues in the CDR3. In DNA form, the CDR3 reads TGTGCCAGCAGCTTGGGAACAGGGGTCTCCTATGGCTACACCTTC. This encodes CASSLGTGVSYGYTF.

The chain links TRBV5-6 to TRBJ1-5, with TRBD1 as a possible D gene (5 bases). This CDR3 is built from 13 residues. V lost 5 bases to trimming and J lost 1 base, with 7 bases between them. Germline V gene sequence: CDR1 SGHDT, CDR2 YYEEEE. Here the CDR3 DNA reads TGTGCCAGCAGTGGGGGGAGCAATCAGCCCCAGCATTTT. The encoded protein is CASSGGSNQPQHF.

The chain carries TRBV7-2 and TRBJ1-2; TRBD1 matches at 9 bases. The germline V gene encodes CDR1 SGHTA and CDR2 FQGNSA. With V trimmed by 5 bases and J by 5 bases, 3 bases remained unmatched. The CDR3 is 13 amino acids. CDR3: CASSAGTGYGYTF. The CDR3 DNA reads as TGTGCCAGCAGCGCCGGGACAGGGTATGGCTACACCTTC.

The rearrangement uses TRBV7-9 and TRBJ1-1; tentative D call: TRBD1 (5 bases). This CDR3 is built from 15 residues. The germline V gene has CDR1 SEHNR and CDR2 FQNEAQ (reference sequence). Trimming stripped 3 bases from V and 1 base from J, with 12 bases between. CDR3 sequence (DNA): TGTGCCAGCAGCTTTACCCTAACAGGGAACACTGAAGCTTTCTTT. This encodes CASSFTLTGNTEAFF.

The V gene is TRBV4-2, the J gene TRBJ2-6; D not resolved. Germline CDR1 and CDR2: LGHNA and YNFKEQ. V lost 2 bases and J lost 2, with 16 bases in between. This CDR3 is 18 amino acids long. Here the CDR3 reads CASSQPNLGAPGANVLTF. CDR3 bases: TGTGCCAGCAGCCAACCTAATCTCGGAGCTCCTGGGGCCAACGTCCTGACTTTC.

The chain is built from TRBV30 and TRBJ2-2, with a tentative D call TRBD1 (5 bases). V gave up 0 bases and J gave up 3 bases, with 8 bases separating them. The CDR3 consists of 14 residues. Per the germline V gene, CDR1 is GTSNPN and CDR2 is SVGIG (reference sequence). The CDR3 bases are TGTGCCTGGAGTGTAGAAGGGGACACCGGGGAGCTGTTTTTT. Protein sequence: CAWSVEGDTGELFF.

This clone occurred once. The J gene is TRBJ2-5, the V gene TRBV7-3; a possible D gene is TRBD1 (5 bases). V gave up 3 bases and J gave up 4 bases, with 15 bases separating them. The CDR3 extends over 15 amino acids. The germline V gene has CDR1 SGHTA and CDR2 FQGTGA. The CDR3 sequence: CASSLGQGGAETQYF. The CDR3 bases are TGTGCCAGCAGCTTGGGGCAGGGTGGGGCAGAGACCCAGTACTTC.

The CDR3 nucleotides read TGTGCCACCAGCAGAGGGACAGTAGCCTACGAGCAGTACTTC. Protein: CATSRGTVAYEQYF. The rearrangement links TRBV15 to TRBJ2-7; possibly TRBD1 for D (6 bases). CDR3 length: 14 residues. CDR1 is LNHNV and CDR2 is YYDKDF in the germline V gene (reference sequence). Between the trimmed V and J ends, which lost 1 base and 2 bases, there was a span of 9 bases.

The chain links TRBV11-3 to TRBJ2-7, with 9 bases fitting TRBD1. Germline lookup yields CDR1 SGHNT and CDR2 YENEEA. V shed 4 bases, J shed 5 bases, and the junction held 3 bases outside the gene matches. CDR3 size: 13 residues. For the CDR3, the DNA is TGTGCCAGCAGCTCGGACAGGGGCGACGAGCAGTACTTC. Amino acids: CASSSDRGDEQYF.

A single count supports this clone. The V call is TRBV15, the J call TRBJ1-6, with D maybe TRBD1 (6 bases). This CDR3 has 15 amino acids. CDR1 and CDR2 from the germline V gene are LNHNV and YYDKDF (reference sequence). V was trimmed by 5 bases and J by 4 bases, leaving 12 bases between them. The CDR3 here is CATSADRMYNSPLHF. In DNA form, the CDR3 reads TGTGCCACCAGCGCAGACAGGATGTATAATTCACCCCTCCACTTT.

A few counts support this clone. DNA of the CDR3: TGTGCCAGCGGCCTGGGGGGGGCCTACGAGCAGTACTTC. Encoded protein: CASGLGGAYEQYF. J is TRBJ2-7 and V is TRBV2; 7 bases agree with TRBD2. The CDR3 is 13 residues long. Germline V gene data show CDR1 as SNHLY and CDR2 as FYNNEI. The V gene end was trimmed by 8 bases and the J gene end by 2 bases; junction bases not matched to a gene: 6.

The chain combines TRBV9 with TRBJ2-5, with a tentative D call TRBD2 (5 bases). Germline V gene data show CDR1 as SGDLS and CDR2 as YYNGEE. This CDR3 has 15 amino acids. The V and J ends lost 4 bases and 5 bases respectively, with 18 bases between them. The CDR3 loop reads CASSPRLGVGETQYF. CDR3 sequence (DNA): TGTGCCAGCAGCCCCCGTCTGGGAGTGGGGGAGACCCAGTACTTC.

V and J are TRBV9 and TRBJ2-1, with 15 bases matching TRBD2. The CDR3 runs to 16 residues. The V and J ends lost 3 bases and 8 bases, in that order; junction bases with no gene match: 6. CDR1 and CDR2 from the germline V gene are SGDLS and YYNGEE. The DNA for the CDR3 is TGTGCCAGCAGCGATACCGGGACTAGCGGGAGGTATGAGCAGTTCTTC. This gives the protein CASSDTGTSGRYEQFF.

The chain has TRBV19 and TRBJ1-4; the D is unclear. This CDR3 has 15 amino acids. The V gene's germline CDR1 is LNHDA and CDR2 SQIVND (reference sequence). The V gene lost 0 bases and the J gene lost 5 bases, with 10 bases spanning the gap. CDR3: CASSIDYSKNEKLFF. CDR3 nucleotide sequence: TGTGCCAGTAGTATAGATTACAGCAAGAATGAAAAACTGTTTTTT.

This clone has a single count. This chain links TRBV30 with TRBJ1-2; TRBD1 might be the D (6 bases). Germline-derived CDR1 and CDR2 are GTSNPN and SVGIG (reference sequence). This CDR3 is 14 amino acids long. V lost 5 bases and J 5 bases, leaving 18 bases between the germline ends. In DNA form, the CDR3 reads TGTGCCTGGGAAGCTAGGGGGGGGCTTTATGGCTACACCTTC. Residues: CAWEARGGLYGYTF.

The chain couples TRBV9 to TRBJ2-3, with TRBD2 identical over 8 bases. V trimming: 5 bases; J trimming: 1 base; junction bases outside the gene matches: 9. The CDR3 is 16 residues long. CDR1 is SGDLS, CDR2 YYNGEE, per germline. The CDR3 nucleotides read TGTGCCAGCAGTGATAGTGGCGGGGGGCGCACAGATACGCAGTATTTT. This codes for CASSDSGGGRTDTQYF.

The V and J genes are TRBV14 and TRBJ2-2, with 7 bases that match TRBD1. This CDR3 comprises 17 residues. The V gene end was trimmed by 3 bases and the J gene end by 3 bases; junction bases not matched to a gene: 10. In germline, CDR1 is SGHDN, CDR2 FVKESK. CDR3 in amino acids: CASSHVTGTVYTGELFF. The CDR3 bases are TGTGCCAGCAGCCATGTTACCGGGACAGTATACACCGGGGAGCTGTTTTTT.

The rearrangement links TRBV6-5 to TRBJ2-7, with D perhaps matching TRBD2 (6 bases). In germline, CDR1 is MNHEY, CDR2 SVGAGI. The CDR3 spans 14 residues. V dropped 6 bases and J dropped 2 bases, with 14 bases sitting between them. Here the CDR3 reads CASRTQRGTYEQYF. The DNA for the CDR3 is TGTGCCAGCAGAACCCAACGGGGGACCTACGAGCAGTACTTC.

The chain couples TRBV2 to TRBJ2-2, with a possible D match to TRBD1 (5 bases). Germline V lookup: CDR1 SNHLY, CDR2 FYNNEI. The CDR3 extends over 13 amino acids. V dropped 2 bases and J dropped 6 bases, with 7 bases sitting between them. The chain's CDR3 is CASSERGSGELFF. The CDR3 coding sequence is TGTGCCAGCAGTGAAAGGGGATCCGGGGAGCTGTTTTTT.

A word on this clone: Germline and junction disagree at one end, which may indicate a read error. The chain has TRBV7-7 and TRBJ1-4; D is possibly TRBD1 (5 bases). This CDR3 contains 13 residues. The germline V gene encodes CDR1 SSHAT and CDR2 FNYEAQ (reference sequence). CDR3 bases: TGTGCTAGCAGCTCACAGGCAGGGGAAAAACTGTTTTTT. Its translation is CASSSQAGEKLFF.